This T cell receptor (beta chain) was captured by sequencing in a study of blood T cells in healthy people across ages. This clonotype was picked up a small number of times. The antigen remains unidentified. Germline CDR1 SGHRS, CDR2 YFSETQ. V lost 4 bases to trimming and J lost 3 bases, with 17 bases between them. The CDR3 consists of 16 residues. Sample-barcoded 5' priming and a J-beta primer mix drove a second PCR of roughly 6 to 12 cycles. A template-switch adaptor that had 12 random nucleotides put a tag on each cDNA molecule. Every individual sample yielded 2.5 million or more paired-end reads (each containing CDR3). A single record per CDR3 protein comes from TCRdb applying MiXCR to the 5' RACE reads. The sample consists of about 1.6 million distinct CDR3 sequences, around 36% of them appearing once. The study, taken as a whole, reports: The study found TCR beta diversity correlated strongly with naive T cell percentage.

The source is a woman aged 30 to 39 in good health. Input material: blood. This chain joins TRBV5-1 and TRBJ2-1, with D tentatively TRBD2 (6 bases). Here the CDR3 reads CASSPARGKGYNEQFF. The CDR3 DNA is TGCGCCAGCAGCCCTGCGCGCGGGAAAGGCTACAATGAGCAGTTCTTC.